The 11 T cell receptor beta chains listed next were all sequenced from one sample in a study of T cells after posttransplantation cyclophosphamide. The protocol was immunoSEQ multiplex PCR, while the TCRdb copy is restricted to in-frame clones and leaves out a portion. The profile covers 20,000 to 25,000 clones, none occurring a single time. Sequenced material: PBMCs. Source of these receptors: an older woman in good health, CMV-negative, and a related stem cell transplant donor.

This clone was detected ten times or more. The gene calls are TRBV6-5 and TRBJ2-1, with 8 bases fitting TRBD1. Looked up from germline, CDR1 is MNHEY and CDR2 is SVGAGI. This CDR3 spans 13 amino acids. V trimming: 7 bases; J trimming: 3 bases; junction bases outside the gene matches: 2. The DNA of the CDR3 is TGTGCCAGCATAGACAGGGGCTACAATGAGCAGTTCTTC. It codes for CASIDRGYNEQFF.

This clone has a count of ten or more. The rearrangement joins TRBV6-1 to TRBJ1-4, with unresolved D. The CDR3 extends over 13 amino acids. Between the trimmed V and J ends, which lost 8 bases and 5 bases, there was a span of 12 bases. Germline V gene lookup returns CDR1 MNHNS and CDR2 SASEGT. The CDR3 spells CASARGLNEKLFF. The CDR3 coding sequence is TGTGCCAGCGCGCGGGGTCTAAATGAAAAACTGTTTTTT.

This clone came up many times. The rearrangement links TRBV7-8 to TRBJ1-6, with TRBD1 identical over 8 bases. V gave up 0 bases and J gave up 0 bases; unmatched junction bases: 10. In germline, CDR1 is SGHVS, CDR2 FQNEAQ. The CDR3 has 20 amino acids. CDR3 coding DNA: TGTGCCAGCAGCTTAGCGGCGGCAGGGGGCTCGAGCTCCTATAATTCACCCCTCCACTTT. Translated: CASSLAAAGGSSSYNSPLHF.

The CDR3 here is CASRRDRGNTEAFF. The CDR3 region has the DNA TGTGCCAGCAGAAGAGACAGGGGGAACACTGAAGCTTTCTTT. The rearrangement links TRBV27 to TRBJ1-1; 8 bases are shared with TRBD1. The CDR3 totals 14 residues. Looked up from germline, CDR1 is MNHEY and CDR2 is SMNVEV (reference sequence). The junction had 4 bases not matched to a gene; V was cut back by 6 bases and J by 1 base.

This clone was observed many times. V and J are TRBV5-1 and TRBJ2-7; no definite D call. Germline loops: CDR1 SGHRS, CDR2 YFSETQ. The CDR3 is 16 amino acids. Trimming stripped 2 bases from V and 0 bases from J, with 15 bases between. The CDR3 sequence is CASSFSPQEYSYEQYF. The DNA of the CDR3 is TGCGCCAGCAGCTTTTCCCCTCAGGAATACTCCTACGAGCAGTACTTC.

This clone was observed many times. V gene TRBV6-5 combines with J gene TRBJ1-1; tentative D call: TRBD1 (6 bases). CDR1 and CDR2 from the germline V gene are MNHEY and SVGAGI. The CDR3 is 13 amino acids. The V end was cut by 5 bases, the J end by 5 bases, with 12 bases between. The CDR3: CASSAGARTEAFF. The CDR3 nucleotides are TGTGCCAGCAGTGCAGGGGCAAGGACTGAAGCTTTCTTT.

A note on this clone: Other DNA variants within this sample encode the same CDR3. The chain is built from TRBV19 and TRBJ1-5; TRBD1 agrees at 7 bases. Trimming took 6 bases from V and 6 from J; bases not matched to a gene: 2. The CDR3 is 12 amino acids. Germline loops: CDR1 LNHDA, CDR2 SQIVND (reference sequence). CDR3 nucleotides: TGTGCCAGTAGGACAGGGAGTCAGCCCCAGCATTTT. This translates into CASRTGSQPQHF.

In this sample, this clone turned up many times. This chain connects TRBV2 to TRBJ2-2; 7 nucleotides line up with TRBD2. Germline V gives CDR1 SNHLY, CDR2 FYNNEI. V trimming: 8 bases; J trimming: 4 bases; junction bases outside the gene matches: 7. The CDR3 has 14 residues. Here the CDR3 reads CASRNGGGTGELFF. CDR3 coding DNA: TGTGCCAGCCGGAATGGGGGGGGCACCGGGGAGCTGTTTTTT.

This clone was counted at least ten times. The V and J genes are TRBV7-9 and TRBJ1-2; TRBD1 aligns across 7 bases. The J segment lost 4 bases and the V segment lost 5 bases, leaving 13 bases of the junction unmatched. Germline lookup yields CDR1 SEHNR and CDR2 FQNEAQ (reference sequence). This CDR3 is built from 16 residues. The CDR3 DNA is TGTGCCAGCAGCGCACGCCGGGATGAGGGGGCCTATGGCTACACCTTC. This translates into CASSARRDEGAYGYTF.

This clone was counted ten times or more. V is TRBV7-2 and J is TRBJ2-1; tentative D call: TRBD1 (5 bases). The CDR3 extends over 15 amino acids. From germline, CDR1 is SGHTA and CDR2 FQGNSA. Trimming removed 5 bases at V and 2 bases at J, with 13 bases between. The CDR3 loop is CASSVQGITYNEQFF. The DNA of the CDR3 is TGTGCCAGCAGCGTTCAGGGAATTACCTACAATGAGCAGTTCTTC.

In its sample, this clone was seen many times. The V and J genes are TRBV4-3 and TRBJ2-4, with D tentatively TRBD1 (6 bases). Trimming pared 0 bases from V and 6 bases from J, leaving 6 bases between. This CDR3 is built from 13 residues. The germline V gene has CDR1 LGHNA and CDR2 YSLEER. This chain's CDR3 is CASSQDRGNIQYF. CDR3 nucleotides: TGCGCCAGCAGCCAAGACAGGGGAAACATTCAGTACTTC.